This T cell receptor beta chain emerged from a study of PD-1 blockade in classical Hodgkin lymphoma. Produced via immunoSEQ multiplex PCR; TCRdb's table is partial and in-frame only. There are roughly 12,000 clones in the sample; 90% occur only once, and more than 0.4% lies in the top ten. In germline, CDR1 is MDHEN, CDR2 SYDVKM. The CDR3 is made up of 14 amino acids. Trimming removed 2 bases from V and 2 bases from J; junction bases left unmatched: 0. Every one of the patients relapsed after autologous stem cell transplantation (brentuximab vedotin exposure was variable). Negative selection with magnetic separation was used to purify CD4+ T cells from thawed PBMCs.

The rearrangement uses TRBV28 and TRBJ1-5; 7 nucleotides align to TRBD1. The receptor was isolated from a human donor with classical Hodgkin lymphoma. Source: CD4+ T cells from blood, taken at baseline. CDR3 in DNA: TGTGCCAGCAGTTTAACAGGGGGCAATCAGCCCCAGCATTTT. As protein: CASSLTGGNQPQHF.